The 19 T cell receptor beta chains below come from one sample, sequenced in a study of cytomegalovirus exposure and HLA in healthy donors. Here immunoSEQ multiplex PCR was the method, and the copy in TCRdb shows in-frame clones only, minus some. The profile shows about 330,000 clones, around 90% of them singletons. Sequences were obtained from PBMCs. The receptors stem from a woman aged 25 to 39 in good health and CMV-seropositive.

The chain joins TRBV30 to TRBJ1-5, with D possibly being TRBD1 (5 bases). V shed 2 bases and J shed 6 bases, with 17 bases lying between them. The V gene's germline CDR1 is GTSNPN and CDR2 SVGIG (reference sequence). CDR3 length equals 15 residues. This CDR3 reads CAWSRQLGLFQPQHF. The CDR3 DNA follows: TGTGCCTGGAGTCGACAGTTGGGTTTATTTCAGCCCCAGCATTTT.

The V call is TRBV29-1, the J call TRBJ2-7; D tentatively fits TRBD1 or TRBD2 (6 bases each). The germline gives CDR1 SQVTM, CDR2 ANQGSEA. The ends were cut back, 6 bases at V and 6 bases at J, with 21 bases in the middle. The length of the CDR3 is 14 residues. The CDR3 nucleotides are TGCAGCGTGCGCAAGGGGGGATCGTACCCCGAGCAGTACTTC. Residues: CSVRKGGSYPEQYF.

This rearrangement joins TRBV15 to TRBJ2-1; 10 positions match TRBD2. CDR3 length: 18 residues. Losses at the gene ends were 0 bases for V and 5 bases for J; bases not matched to a gene: 10. Germline CDR1 and CDR2: LNHNV and YYDKDF (reference sequence). The CDR3: CATSREGPRLAGNNEQFF. The DNA of the CDR3 is TGTGCCACCAGCAGAGAGGGGCCAAGACTAGCGGGCAACAATGAGCAGTTCTTC. Together with reference TRBV15 and TRBJ2-1, the CDR3 gives the full variable domain: DAMVIQNPRYQVTQFGKPVTLSCSQTLNHNVMYWYQQKSSQAPKLLFHYYDKDFNNEADTPDNFQSRRPNTSFCFLDIRSPGLGDTAMYLCATSREGPRLAGNNEQFFGPGTRLTVL.

The chain links TRBV30 to TRBJ1-2, with a weak D call TRBD1 (5 bases). V was clipped by 5 bases and J by 11 bases, with 18 bases between them. The germline V gene has CDR1 GTSNPN and CDR2 SVGIG (reference sequence). CDR3 length equals 12 residues. This CDR3 reads CAWGGPLGGYTF. The CDR3 DNA reads TGTGCCTGGGGTGGTCCCCTCGGGGGGTACACCTTC. Filled out from reference TRBV30 and TRBJ1-2, the complete variable domain reads SQTIHQWPATLVQPVGSPLSLECTVEGTSNPNLYWYRQAAGRGLQLLFYSVGIGQISSEVPQNLSASRPQDRQFILSSKKLLLSDSGFYLCAWGGPLGGYTFGSGTRLTVV.

J is TRBJ1-4 and V is TRBV4-3; D uncertain. The CDR3 consists of 13 residues. V lost 0 bases, J lost 8 bases, and 7 bases lay in between. CDR1 and CDR2 from the germline V gene are LGHNA and YSLEER. CDR3 in amino acids: CASSQDLGEKLFF. CDR3 DNA sequence: TGCGCCAGCAGCCAAGATCTCGGGGAAAAACTGTTTTTT.

The gene calls are TRBV4-2 and TRBJ2-3; D unresolved. V lost 0 bases and J 1 base, leaving 11 bases between the germline ends. The length of the CDR3 is 16 residues. The V gene's germline CDR1 is LGHNA and CDR2 YNFKEQ. For the CDR3, the DNA is TGTGCCAGCAGCCAAGAGGGCCTGGTGGGCACAGATACGCAGTATTTT. It encodes CASSQEGLVGTDTQYF.

The V gene is TRBV7-5, the J gene TRBJ2-7; the listed D gene, TRBD1, was not tested against the DNA. TRBV7-5 is designated a pseudogene. The CDR3 runs 16 residues. CDR3 sequence (DNA): TGTGTCAGAAGCTTAGATACAGGGGGAAGGGACAACGAGCAGTACTTC. Its translation is CVRSLDTGGRDNEQYF.

The chain carries TRBV7-6 and TRBJ2-7; TRBD2 is a possible D gene (6 bases). The CDR3 totals 14 residues. Germline V lookup: CDR1 SGHVS, CDR2 FNYEAQ. Trimming removed 5 bases at V and 0 bases at J, with 11 bases between. The CDR3 region is CASSTTDYSYEQYF. The CDR3, as DNA: TGTGCCAGCAGCACCACGGACTACTCCTACGAGCAGTACTTC.

J is TRBJ2-5 and V is TRBV2; 7 nucleotides line up with TRBD2. CDR1 is SNHLY and CDR2 is FYNNEI in the germline V gene. The junction had 6 bases not matched to a gene; V was cut back by 6 bases and J by 2 bases. This CDR3 spans 14 amino acids. The CDR3 reads CASRGGEWQETQYF. The DNA for the CDR3 is TGTGCCAGCAGGGGGGGGGAATGGCAAGAGACCCAGTACTTC.

This rearrangement joins TRBV30 to TRBJ1-4; the match to TRBD1 covers 10 bases. CDR3 length: 16 residues. CDR1 and CDR2 (germline): GTSNPN, SVGIG (reference sequence). Trimming took 2 bases from V and 8 from J; bases not matched to a gene: 11. The CDR3 coding sequence is TGTGCCTGGAGTCTTTACCCGGGACAGGGGAGGGAAAAACTGTTTTTT. Its protein is CAWSLYPGQGREKLFF.

The table lists this clone with a count of one. The chain recombines TRBV2 with TRBJ1-1; D is unclear. The CDR3 runs 13 residues. V lost 0 bases, J lost 1 base, and 3 bases lay in between. Germline CDR1 and CDR2: SNHLY and FYNNEI. The DNA of the CDR3 is TGTGCCAGCAGTGAAGCGCCGAACACTGAAGCTTTCTTT. This sequence encodes CASSEAPNTEAFF.

This rearrangement joins TRBV7-2 to TRBJ1-5; tentatively, D is TRBD1 (6 bases). CDR1 is SGHTA and CDR2 is FQGNSA in the germline V gene. V lost 5 bases and J lost 4, with 12 bases in between. The CDR3 is 14 residues long. CDR3 DNA sequence: TGTGCCAGCAGCCCCGACAGGATTAATCAGCCCCAGCATTTT. It specifies CASSPDRINQPQHF.

The CDR3 sequence: CASSPATNEKLFF. In DNA form, the CDR3 reads TGCGCCAGCAGCCCAGCAACTAATGAAAAACTGTTTTTT. This sequence joins TRBV5-1 and TRBJ1-4; D remains ambiguous. CDR3 length: 13 amino acids. CDR1 SGHRS and CDR2 YFSETQ come from the germline V gene. V shed 4 bases and J shed 0 bases, with 4 bases lying between them.

This rearrangement joins TRBV28 to TRBJ2-3; the D call may be TRBD1 or TRBD2 (5 bases each). Trimming took off 7 bases at V and 9 bases at J, with 26 bases between the two ends. Germline V gene sequence: CDR1 MDHEN, CDR2 SYDVKM. This CDR3 contains 16 residues. The CDR3 protein is CASTQAGTTLIWTQYF. Written as DNA, the CDR3 is TGTGCCAGCACTCAGGCCGGGACCACTTTAATATGGACGCAGTATTTT.

This rearrangement joins TRBV25-1 to TRBJ1-1; D possibly corresponds to TRBD1 (6 bases). The germline gives CDR1 MGHDK, CDR2 SYGVNS. Trimming left V 9 bases short and J 2 bases short, with 19 bases between. The CDR3 spans 15 residues. The CDR3 nucleotides read TGTGCCAGTACCCCGACCCTGGACAGTAACACTGAAGCTTTCTTT. It yields the protein CASTPTLDSNTEAFF.

This clone appeared a few times. CDR3 DNA: TGTGCCAGTAGTCGGGACAGTTACAATGAGCAGTTCTTC. This gives the protein CASSRDSYNEQFF. The chain joins TRBV19 to TRBJ2-1; TRBD1 matches at 7 bases. V gave up 5 bases and J gave up 4 bases; unmatched junction bases: 2. Per the germline V gene, CDR1 is LNHDA and CDR2 is SQIVND (reference sequence). The CDR3 runs 13 residues.

The chain is built from TRBV6-6 and TRBJ2-1; 8 nucleotides align to TRBD2. The CDR3 sequence is 16 residues long. Per the germline V gene, CDR1 is MNHNY and CDR2 is SVGAGI (reference sequence). J was trimmed by 0 bases and V by 5 bases; bases with no gene match: 6. The CDR3 coding sequence is TGTGCCAGCAGTACCCTCACTAGCGGCTCCTACAATGAGCAGTTCTTC. Its translation: CASSTLTSGSYNEQFF.

The V gene is TRBV28, the J gene TRBJ1-5; the match to TRBD1 covers 8 bases. The germline gives CDR1 MDHEN, CDR2 SYDVKM. V lost 1 base to trimming and J lost 3 bases; unmatched junction nucleotides: 5. This CDR3 spans 16 amino acids. This chain's CDR3 is CASSLLGTGTNQPQHF. CDR3 coding DNA: TGTGCCAGCAGTTTATTGGGGACAGGAACCAATCAGCCCCAGCATTTT.

The gene calls are TRBV19 and TRBJ2-7, with D perhaps TRBD1 (5 bases). The ends were cut back, 1 base at V and 0 bases at J, with 13 bases in the middle. Germline V gene lookup returns CDR1 LNHDA and CDR2 SQIVND (reference sequence). The CDR3 covers 16 residues. CDR3 protein: CASSIGGLPGSYEQYF. The CDR3 nucleotides are TGTGCCAGTAGTATAGGGGGCTTACCAGGCTCCTACGAGCAGTACTTC.